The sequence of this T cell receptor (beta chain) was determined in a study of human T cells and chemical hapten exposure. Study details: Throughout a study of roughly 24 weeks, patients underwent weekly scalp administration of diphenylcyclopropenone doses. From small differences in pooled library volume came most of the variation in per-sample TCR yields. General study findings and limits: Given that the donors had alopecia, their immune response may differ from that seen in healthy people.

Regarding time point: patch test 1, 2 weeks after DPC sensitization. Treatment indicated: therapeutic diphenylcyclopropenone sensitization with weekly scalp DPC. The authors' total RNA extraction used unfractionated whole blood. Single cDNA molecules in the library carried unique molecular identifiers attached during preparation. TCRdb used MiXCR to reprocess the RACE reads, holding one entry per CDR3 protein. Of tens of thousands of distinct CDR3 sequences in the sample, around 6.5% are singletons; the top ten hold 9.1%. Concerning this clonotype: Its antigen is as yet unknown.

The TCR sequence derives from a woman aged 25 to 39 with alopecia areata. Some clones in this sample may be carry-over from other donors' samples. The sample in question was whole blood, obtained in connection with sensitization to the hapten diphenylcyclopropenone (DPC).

In DNA, the CDR3 is TGTGCCAGCAGTTACCCAGGGAACACTGAAGCTTTCTTT. Amino acid sequence: CASSYPGNTEAFF. This sequence joins TRBV6-2 or TRBV6-3 and TRBJ1-1; D ambiguous. Trimming left V 2 bases short and J 1 base short, with 5 bases between. Looked up from germline, CDR1 is MNHEY and CDR2 is SVGEGT. This CDR3 is built from 13 residues.